A selection of T cell receptor beta chains follows, all from one sample in a study of technical replicates of blood from a handful of donors. Only in-frame clones appear in the TCRdb table, and some are missing; sequencing was by immunoSEQ multiplex PCR. The sample records roughly 73,000 clones, around 93% being singletons. Sequencing input: T cells isolated from PBMCs. Receptor source: a human donor in good health. The CDR3 runs from the conserved cysteine through the conserved F or W. D genes are given only for firm matches. The size of a clone is reported for some rows only, either as once, few or many, or as a class for expanded clones.

clone size: .; D gene: TRBD2; J gene: TRBJ2-2; V gene: TRBV5-1; CDR3 length: 16; CDR3 protein: CASSLAGLAGAGELFF; CDR3 DNA: TGCGCCAGCAGCTTGGCCGGACTAGCGGGGGCCGGGGAGCTGTTTTTT
clone size: .; D gene: .; J gene: TRBJ1-1; V gene: TRBV6-5; CDR3 length: 14; CDR3 protein: CASSSPAGATEAFF; CDR3 DNA: TGTGCCAGCAGTTCCCCCGCAGGGGCCACTGAAGCTTTCTTT
clone size: .; D gene: .; J gene: TRBJ2-5; V gene: TRBV19; CDR3 length: 12; CDR3 protein: CASSSLAPPQYF; CDR3 DNA: TGTGCCAGTAGTAGCTTAGCTCCCCCGCAGTACTTC
clone size: .; D gene: .; J gene: TRBJ1-2; V gene: TRBV12-5; CDR3 length: 15; CDR3 protein: CASGDDRTRNYGYTF; CDR3 DNA: TGTGCTAGTGGGGATGACAGGACCCGTAACTATGGCTACACCTTC
clone size: .; D gene: TRBD1; J gene: TRBJ2-5; V gene: TRBV11-2; CDR3 length: 15; CDR3 protein: CASSFTDRGQETQYF; CDR3 DNA: TGTGCCAGCAGCTTTACTGACAGGGGCCAAGAGACCCAGTACTTC
clone size: .; D gene: .; J gene: TRBJ1-3; V gene: TRBV7-9; CDR3 length: 12; CDR3 protein: CASSPSIDTIYF; CDR3 DNA: TGTGCCAGCAGCCCATCAATAGACACCATATATTTT
clone size: .; D gene: .; J gene: TRBJ2-7; V gene: TRBV5-1; CDR3 length: 14; CDR3 protein: CATSWGESTYEQYF; CDR3 DNA: TGCGCCACCTCGTGGGGGGAGTCGACCTACGAGCAGTACTTC
clone size: .; D gene: .; J gene: TRBJ1-1; V gene: TRBV5-4; CDR3 length: 14; CDR3 protein: CASSYTGKNTEAFF; CDR3 DNA: TGTGCCAGCAGCTACACCGGGAAGAACACTGAAGCTTTCTTT
clone size: .; D gene: .; J gene: TRBJ2-7; V gene: TRBV2; CDR3 length: 13; CDR3 protein: CASSFGNPYEQYF; CDR3 DNA: TGTGCCAGCAGTTTCGGGAACCCCTACGAGCAGTACTTC
clone size: .; D gene: TRBD2; J gene: TRBJ2-7; V gene: TRBV28; CDR3 length: 17; CDR3 protein: CASSLRSLAGNSYEQYF; CDR3 DNA: TGTGCCAGCAGTTTGCGATCACTAGCGGGGAACTCCTACGAGCAGTACTTC
clone size: once; D gene: .; J gene: TRBJ1-2; V gene: TRBV19; CDR3 length: 14; CDR3 protein: CASSIADTPYGYTF; CDR3 DNA: TGTGCCAGTAGTATCGCCGACACCCCCTATGGCTACACCTTC
clone size: .; D gene: .; J gene: TRBJ1-1; V gene: TRBV6-1; CDR3 length: 14; CDR3 protein: CASSTSGVDTEAFF; CDR3 DNA: TGTGCCAGCAGCACTTCAGGGGTAGACACTGAAGCTTTCTTT
clone size: .; D gene: TRBD2; J gene: TRBJ2-7; V gene: TRBV6-5; CDR3 length: 14; CDR3 protein: CASSYRLAGGEQYF; CDR3 DNA: TGTGCCAGCAGTTACCGACTAGCGGGAGGCGAGCAGTACTTC
clone size: .; D gene: TRBD2; J gene: TRBJ2-2; V gene: TRBV14; CDR3 length: 17; CDR3 protein: CASSTRSGTFNTGELFF; CDR3 DNA: TGTGCCAGCAGCACCCGTAGCGGGACATTTAACACCGGGGAGCTGTTTTTT
clone size: .; D gene: .; J gene: TRBJ1-4; V gene: TRBV7-9; CDR3 length: 17; CDR3 protein: CASSLALWGATNEKLFF; CDR3 DNA: TGTGCCAGCAGCTTAGCTTTGTGGGGAGCAACTAATGAAAAACTGTTTTTT
clone size: .; D gene: .; J gene: TRBJ2-3; V gene: TRBV27; CDR3 length: 16; CDR3 protein: CASSQNRDTSTDTQYF; CDR3 DNA: TGTGCCAGCAGCCAAAACCGGGACACTAGCACAGATACGCAGTATTTT
clone size: .; D gene: .; J gene: TRBJ1-2; V gene: TRBV5-1; CDR3 length: 12; CDR3 protein: CASSSQGFGYTF; CDR3 DNA: TGCGCCAGCAGCTCACAGGGATTTGGCTACACCTTC
clone size: .; D gene: TRBD1; J gene: TRBJ2-7; V gene: TRBV29-1; CDR3 length: 14; CDR3 protein: CSVSAGTASYEQYF; CDR3 DNA: TGCAGCGTATCTGCCGGGACAGCTTCCTACGAGCAGTACTTC
clone size: .; D gene: .; J gene: TRBJ1-4; V gene: TRBV2; CDR3 length: 13; CDR3 protein: CASRLGGREKLFF; CDR3 DNA: TGTGCCAGCCGCCTAGGGGGTCGGGAAAAACTGTTTTTT
clone size: .; D gene: .; J gene: TRBJ2-5; V gene: TRBV7-6; CDR3 length: 13; CDR3 protein: CASSLEPGETQYF; CDR3 DNA: TGTGCCAGCAGCTTAGAGCCGGGGGAGACCCAGTACTTC
clone size: .; D gene: .; J gene: TRBJ1-2; V gene: TRBV1; CDR3 length: 10; CDR3 protein: CTSVEFGYTF; CDR3 DNA: TGCACCAGCGTGGAGTTTGGCTACACCTTC
clone size: .; D gene: .; J gene: TRBJ1-1; V gene: TRBV13; CDR3 length: 14; CDR3 protein: CASSLESENTEAFF; CDR3 DNA: TGTGCCAGCAGCTTGGAGTCCGAGAACACTGAAGCTTTCTTT
clone size: .; D gene: .; J gene: TRBJ2-2; V gene: TRBV6-6; CDR3 length: 13; CDR3 protein: CASRIQGTGELFF; CDR3 DNA: TGTGCCAGCAGGATACAGGGAACCGGGGAGCTGTTTTTT
clone size: .; D gene: .; J gene: TRBJ2-7; V gene: TRBV19; CDR3 length: 14; CDR3 protein: CASSIMWGAYEQYF; CDR3 DNA: TGTGCCAGTAGTATTATGTGGGGGGCCTACGAGCAGTACTTC
clone size: .; D gene: .; J gene: TRBJ2-7; V gene: TRBV14; CDR3 length: 13; CDR3 protein: CASSYTGSYEQYF; CDR3 DNA: TGTGCCAGCAGCTATACAGGGTCCTACGAGCAGTACTTC
clone size: .; D gene: TRBD1; J gene: TRBJ1-6; V gene: TRBV5-6; CDR3 length: 16; CDR3 protein: CASSSRTGGSSSPLHF; CDR3 DNA: TGTGCCAGCAGCTCGAGGACAGGGGGCTCAAGTTCACCCCTCCACTTT
clone size: .; D gene: .; J gene: TRBJ1-2; V gene: TRBV6-6; CDR3 length: 15; CDR3 protein: CASSRTSDRSYGYTF; CDR3 DNA: TGTGCCAGCAGTAGGACTTCGGACCGGAGCTATGGCTACACCTTC
clone size: .; D gene: .; J gene: TRBJ1-1; V gene: TRBV12-5; CDR3 length: 15; CDR3 protein: CASGLVLRGYTEAFF; CDR3 DNA: TGTGCTAGTGGTTTGGTACTTAGGGGCTACACTGAAGCTTTCTTT
clone size: .; D gene: TRBD1; J gene: TRBJ2-7; V gene: TRBV6-4; CDR3 length: 13; CDR3 protein: CASPRTGGYEQYF; CDR3 DNA: TGTGCCAGCCCGCGGACAGGGGGCTACGAGCAGTACTTC
clone size: .; D gene: .; J gene: TRBJ2-1; V gene: TRBV9; CDR3 length: 12; CDR3 protein: CASSLYYNEQFF; CDR3 DNA: TGTGCCAGCAGCTTGTACTACAATGAGCAGTTCTTC
clone size: .; D gene: TRBD2; J gene: TRBJ2-1; V gene: TRBV6-8; CDR3 length: 16; CDR3 protein: CASSYSISSGNKEQFF; CDR3 DNA: TGTGCCAGCAGTTACTCGATATCTAGCGGGAACAAGGAGCAGTTCTTC
clone size: .; D gene: .; J gene: TRBJ2-3; V gene: TRBV7-9; CDR3 length: 15; CDR3 protein: CASSSGLARTDTQYF; CDR3 DNA: TGTGCCAGCAGCTCTGGATTAGCGAGAACAGATACGCAGTATTTT
clone size: .; D gene: TRBD2; J gene: TRBJ2-1; V gene: TRBV27; CDR3 length: 19; CDR3 protein: CASSLLRSGLAVSYNEQFF; CDR3 DNA: TGTGCCAGCAGTTTATTACGTAGCGGACTAGCGGTATCCTACAATGAGCAGTTCTTC
clone size: .; D gene: .; J gene: TRBJ2-5; V gene: TRBV14; CDR3 length: 17; CDR3 protein: CASSQARRGRDQETQYF; CDR3 DNA: TGTGCCAGCAGCCAAGCTCGGCGCGGCAGGGACCAAGAGACCCAGTACTTC
clone size: .; D gene: TRBD1; J gene: TRBJ2-7; V gene: TRBV13; CDR3 length: 16; CDR3 protein: CASSFAGTGIGYEQYF; CDR3 DNA: TGTGCCAGCAGCTTTGCCGGGACAGGGATTGGCTACGAGCAGTACTTC
clone size: .; D gene: .; J gene: TRBJ1-3; V gene: TRBV5-4; CDR3 length: 14; CDR3 protein: CASSPGYLGNTIYF; CDR3 DNA: TGTGCCAGCAGCCCGGGGTATCTTGGAAACACCATATATTTT
clone size: .; D gene: .; J gene: TRBJ1-4; V gene: TRBV5-4; CDR3 length: 16; CDR3 protein: CASSFRGAAGNEKLFF; CDR3 DNA: TGTGCCAGCAGTTTTCGGGGGGCCGCGGGTAATGAAAAACTGTTTTTT
clone size: .; D gene: .; J gene: TRBJ1-2; V gene: TRBV6-5; CDR3 length: 15; CDR3 protein: CASSYTGITNYGYTF; CDR3 DNA: TGTGCCAGCAGCTATACCGGGATAACTAACTATGGCTACACCTTC
clone size: .; D gene: .; J gene: TRBJ2-3; V gene: TRBV30; CDR3 length: 16; CDR3 protein: CAWSVRPGSPTDTQYF; CDR3 DNA: TGTGCCTGGAGTGTACGGCCGGGAAGCCCCACAGATACGCAGTATTTT
clone size: .; D gene: .; J gene: TRBJ2-7; V gene: TRBV5-4; CDR3 length: 15; CDR3 protein: CASSLGRGTVDEQYF; CDR3 DNA: TGTGCCAGCAGCTTGGGGCGCGGTACCGTGGACGAGCAGTACTTC
clone size: .; D gene: .; J gene: TRBJ1-1; V gene: TRBV4-1; CDR3 length: 20; CDR3 protein: CASSPSGSTGTHVKNTEAFF; CDR3 DNA: TGCGCCAGCAGCCCATCAGGGAGTACCGGGACTCATGTAAAGAACACTGAAGCTTTCTTT
clone size: .; D gene: TRBD1; J gene: TRBJ2-1; V gene: TRBV4-2; CDR3 length: 19; CDR3 protein: CASSQGQKRDRGFYNEQFF; CDR3 DNA: TGTGCCAGCAGCCAAGGCCAAAAACGGGACAGGGGCTTCTACAATGAGCAGTTCTTC
clone size: .; D gene: .; J gene: TRBJ2-2; V gene: TRBV2; CDR3 length: 14; CDR3 protein: CATLRQWETGELFF; CDR3 DNA: TGTGCCACCCTTAGACAGTGGGAAACCGGGGAGCTGTTTTTT
clone size: once; D gene: .; J gene: TRBJ1-2; V gene: TRBV5-6; CDR3 length: 11; CDR3 protein: CASSEGDGYTF; CDR3 DNA: TGTGCCAGCAGTGAGGGGGATGGCTACACCTTC
clone size: .; D gene: TRBD2; J gene: TRBJ2-1; V gene: TRBV28; CDR3 length: 13; CDR3 protein: CASSLNMGLDTFF; CDR3 DNA: TGTGCCAGCAGTTTAAACATGGGACTAGACACGTTCTTC
clone size: .; D gene: .; J gene: TRBJ1-2; V gene: TRBV6-5; CDR3 length: 13; CDR3 protein: CASSYSAYYGYTF; CDR3 DNA: TGTGCCAGCAGTTACTCGGCTTACTATGGCTACACCTTC